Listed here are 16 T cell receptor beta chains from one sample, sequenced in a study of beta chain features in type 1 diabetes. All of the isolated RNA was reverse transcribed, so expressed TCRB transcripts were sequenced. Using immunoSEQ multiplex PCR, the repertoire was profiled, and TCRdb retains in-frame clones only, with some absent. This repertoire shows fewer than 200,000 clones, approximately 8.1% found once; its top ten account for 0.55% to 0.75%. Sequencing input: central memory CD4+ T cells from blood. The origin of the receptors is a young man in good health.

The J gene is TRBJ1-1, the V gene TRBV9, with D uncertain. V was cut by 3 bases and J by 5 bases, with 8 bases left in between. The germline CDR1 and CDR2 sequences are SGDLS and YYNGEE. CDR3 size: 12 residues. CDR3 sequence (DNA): TGTGCCAGCAGCGGTCCCGGGACTGAAGCTTTCTTT. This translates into CASSGPGTEAFF.

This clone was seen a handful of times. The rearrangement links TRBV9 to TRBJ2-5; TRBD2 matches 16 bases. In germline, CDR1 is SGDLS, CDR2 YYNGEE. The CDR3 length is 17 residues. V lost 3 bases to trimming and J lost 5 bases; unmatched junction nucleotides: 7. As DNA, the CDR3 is TGTGCCAGCAGCGCCGGGACTAGCGGGGGGGCGGTGGAGACCCAGTACTTC. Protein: CASSAGTSGGAVETQYF.

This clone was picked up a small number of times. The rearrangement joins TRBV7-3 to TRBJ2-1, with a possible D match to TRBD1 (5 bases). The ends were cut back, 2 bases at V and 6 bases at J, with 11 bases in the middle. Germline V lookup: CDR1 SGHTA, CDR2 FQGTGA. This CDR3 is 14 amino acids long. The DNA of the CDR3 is TGTGCCAGCAGCTTAGTTGGGGCTAGCAATGAGCAGTTCTTC. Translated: CASSLVGASNEQFF.

CDR3 region: CATSFALGQQETQYF. CDR3 DNA sequence: TGTGCCACCAGCTTCGCCTTGGGACAGCAAGAGACCCAGTACTTC. The V gene is TRBV15, the J gene TRBJ2-5; 7 bases agree with TRBD1. The CDR3 extends over 15 amino acids. Unmatched junction bases numbered 8, after V lost 5 bases and J lost 2 bases. Germline CDR1 and CDR2: LNHNV and YYDKDF (reference sequence).

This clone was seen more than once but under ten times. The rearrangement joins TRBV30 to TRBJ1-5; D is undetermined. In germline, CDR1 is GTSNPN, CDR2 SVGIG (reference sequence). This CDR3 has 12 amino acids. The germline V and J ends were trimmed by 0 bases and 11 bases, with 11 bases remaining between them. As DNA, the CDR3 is TGTGCCTGGAGTGTGATGGGAGCCGCCCAGCATTTT. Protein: CAWSVMGAAQHF.

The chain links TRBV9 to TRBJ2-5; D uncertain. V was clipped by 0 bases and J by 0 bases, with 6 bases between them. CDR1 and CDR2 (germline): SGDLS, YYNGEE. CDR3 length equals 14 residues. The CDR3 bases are TGTGCCAGCAGCGTAGGTCCGGACCAAGAGACCCAGTACTTC. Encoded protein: CASSVGPDQETQYF.

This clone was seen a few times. The CDR3 coding sequence is TGTGCCAGCAGTTTAGCAGGGGCTCAGAACACTGAAGCTTTCTTT. Its protein is CASSLAGAQNTEAFF. This chain connects TRBV28 to TRBJ1-1; maybe TRBD1 (6 bases). The length of the CDR3 is 15 residues. Trimming removed 2 bases from V and 1 base from J, with 11 bases in between. Germline-derived CDR1 and CDR2 are MDHEN and SYDVKM.

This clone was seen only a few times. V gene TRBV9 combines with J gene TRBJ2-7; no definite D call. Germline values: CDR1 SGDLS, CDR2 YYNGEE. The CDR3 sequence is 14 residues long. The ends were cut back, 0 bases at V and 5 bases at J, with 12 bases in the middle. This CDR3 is CASSVGPTIHEQYF. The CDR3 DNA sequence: TGTGCCAGCAGCGTAGGGCCCACTATTCACGAGCAGTACTTC. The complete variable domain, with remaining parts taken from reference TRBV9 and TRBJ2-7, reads DSGVTQTPKHLITATGQRVTLRCSPRSGDLSVYWYQQSLDQGLQFLIQYYNGEERAKGNILERFSAQQFPDLHSELNLSSLELGDSALYFCASSVGPTIHEQYFGPGTRLTVT.

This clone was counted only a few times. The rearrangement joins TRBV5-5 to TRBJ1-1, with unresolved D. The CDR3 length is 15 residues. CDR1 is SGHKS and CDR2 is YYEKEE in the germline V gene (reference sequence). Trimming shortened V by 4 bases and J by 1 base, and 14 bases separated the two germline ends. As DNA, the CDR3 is TGTGCCAGCAGCCATTACCGACTCCCGAACACTGAAGCTTTCTTT. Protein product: CASSHYRLPNTEAFF.

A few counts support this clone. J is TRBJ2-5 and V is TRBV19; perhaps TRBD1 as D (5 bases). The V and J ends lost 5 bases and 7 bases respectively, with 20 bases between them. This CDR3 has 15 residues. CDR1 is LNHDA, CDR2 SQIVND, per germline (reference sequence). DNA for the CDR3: TGTGCCAGTAGTCAGGGATACCTTTCGAGTCGGACCCAGTACTTC. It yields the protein CASSQGYLSSRTQYF. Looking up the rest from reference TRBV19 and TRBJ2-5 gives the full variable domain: DGGITQSPKYLFRKEGQNVTLSCEQNLNHDAMYWYRQDPGQGLRLIYYSQIVNDFQKGDIAEGYSVSREKKESFPLTVTSAQKNPTAFYLCASSQGYLSSRTQYFGPGTRLLVL.

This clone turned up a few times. CDR3 sequence (DNA): TGTGCCAGCAGTTTAGTGGCAGGGTTAAGAGATACGCAGTATTTT. This codes for CASSLVAGLRDTQYF. The gene calls are TRBV28 and TRBJ2-3, with a possible D match to TRBD1 (5 bases). V was cut by 2 bases and J by 5 bases, with 14 bases left in between. CDR1 and CDR2 from the germline V gene are MDHEN and SYDVKM. CDR3 size: 15 residues. The full variable domain, in which reference TRBV28 and TRBJ2-3 provide the parts outside the CDR3, is DVKVTQSSRYLVKRTGEKVFLECVQDMDHENMFWYRQDPGLGLRLIYFSYDVKMKEKGDIPEGYSVSREKKERFSLILESASTNQTSMYLCASSLVAGLRDTQYFGPGTRLTVL.

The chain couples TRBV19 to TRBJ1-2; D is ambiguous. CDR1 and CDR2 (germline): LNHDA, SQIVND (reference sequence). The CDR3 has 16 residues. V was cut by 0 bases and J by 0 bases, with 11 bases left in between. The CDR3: CASSIDWRSANYGYTF. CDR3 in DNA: TGTGCCAGTAGTATAGATTGGAGGTCAGCTAACTATGGCTACACCTTC.

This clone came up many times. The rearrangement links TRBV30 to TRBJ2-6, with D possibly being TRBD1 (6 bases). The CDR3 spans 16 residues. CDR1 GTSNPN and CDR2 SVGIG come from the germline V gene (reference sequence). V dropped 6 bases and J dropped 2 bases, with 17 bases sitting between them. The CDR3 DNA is TGTGCCTGCTCGGGACACATTTCTCCTGGGGCCAACGTCCTGACTTTC. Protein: CACSGHISPGANVLTF.

The CDR3 sequence is CASSRDRIQETQYF. CDR3 sequence (DNA): TGTGCCAGCAGTCGGGACAGGATCCAAGAGACCCAGTACTTC. The rearrangement links TRBV6-6 to TRBJ2-5; 8 nucleotides agree with TRBD1. The germline CDR1 and CDR2 sequences are MNHNY and SVGAGI (reference sequence). V trimming: 5 bases; J trimming: 1 base; junction bases outside the gene matches: 3. The CDR3 consists of 14 residues.

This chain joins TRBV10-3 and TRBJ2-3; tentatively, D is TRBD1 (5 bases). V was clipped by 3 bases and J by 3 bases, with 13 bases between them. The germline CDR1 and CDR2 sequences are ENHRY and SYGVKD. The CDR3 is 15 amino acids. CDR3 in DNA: TGTGCCATCAGTGAAGGGGCATTTGTGACAGATACGCAGTATTTT. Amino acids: CAISEGAFVTDTQYF.

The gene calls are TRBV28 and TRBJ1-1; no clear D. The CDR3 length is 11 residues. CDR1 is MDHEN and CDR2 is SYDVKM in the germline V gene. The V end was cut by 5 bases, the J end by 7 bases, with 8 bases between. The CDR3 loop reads CASSAGFEAFF. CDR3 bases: TGTGCCAGCAGTGCGGGGTTTGAAGCTTTCTTT. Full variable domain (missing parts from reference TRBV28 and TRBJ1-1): DVKVTQSSRYLVKRTGEKVFLECVQDMDHENMFWYRQDPGLGLRLIYFSYDVKMKEKGDIPEGYSVSREKKERFSLILESASTNQTSMYLCASSAGFEAFFGQGTRLTVV.